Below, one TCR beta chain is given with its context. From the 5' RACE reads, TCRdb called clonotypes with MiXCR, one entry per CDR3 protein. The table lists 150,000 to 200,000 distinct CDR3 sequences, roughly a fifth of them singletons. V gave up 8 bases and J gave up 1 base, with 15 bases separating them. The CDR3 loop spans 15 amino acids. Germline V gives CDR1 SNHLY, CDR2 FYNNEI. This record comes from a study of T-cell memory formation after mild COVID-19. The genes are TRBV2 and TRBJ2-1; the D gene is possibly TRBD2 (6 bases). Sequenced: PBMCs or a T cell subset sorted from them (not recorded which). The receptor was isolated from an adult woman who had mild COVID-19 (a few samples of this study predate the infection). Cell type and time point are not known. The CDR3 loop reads CASSPGLLSYNEQFF. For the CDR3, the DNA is TGTGCCAGCTCCCCGGGACTCTTGTCCTACAATGAGCAGTTCTTC.